The next 21 T cell receptor beta chains were all read from a single sample in a study of cytomegalovirus exposure and HLA in healthy donors. Vbeta (60) and Jbeta (13) primers were used in the PCR. Libraries were prepared by immunoSEQ multiplex PCR; TCRdb keeps only in-frame clonotypes and omits some of them. The repertoire table contains roughly 100,000 clones. The sample consisted of PBMCs. The receptors shown here come from a man aged 35-49 years in good health and CMV-seronegative.

The rearrangement uses TRBV6-6 and TRBJ2-7; D possibly corresponds to TRBD1 (6 bases). The length of the CDR3 is 12 residues. Per the germline V gene, CDR1 is MNHNY and CDR2 is SVGAGI (reference sequence). Trimming cost V 8 bases and J 3 bases, with 11 bases left between them. The DNA of the CDR3 is TGTGCCAGCTCACGGACAGACTACGAGCAGTACTTC. Its protein is CASSRTDYEQYF.

V usage is TRBV9 and J usage is TRBJ2-7, with TRBD1 matching 8 bases. The CDR3 extends over 16 amino acids. With 3 bases clipped from V and 3 bases from J, the junction kept 11 bases outside the gene matches. Germline V gene lookup returns CDR1 SGDLS and CDR2 YYNGEE. The CDR3 here is CASSAGQGLGGYEQYF. Written as DNA, the CDR3 is TGTGCCAGCAGCGCTGGACAGGGCCTAGGAGGCTACGAGCAGTACTTC.

This chain links TRBV7-9 with TRBJ1-1; D unresolved. Trimming took 5 bases from V and 1 from J, leaving 5 bases between them. The germline CDR1 and CDR2 sequences are SEHNR and FQNEAQ (reference sequence). The CDR3 consists of 12 residues. In nucleotides, the CDR3 is TGTGCCAGCAGCCCCAAGAACACTGAAGCTTTCTTT. It is translated as CASSPKNTEAFF.

V and J are TRBV14 and TRBJ2-7; D ambiguous. CDR3 length: 14 amino acids. V gave up 3 bases and J gave up 0 bases, with 9 bases separating them. Germline V lookup: CDR1 SGHDN, CDR2 FVKESK. CDR3 nucleotide sequence: TGTGCCAGCAGCCAGCTCCGCGGCTCCTACGAGCAGTACTTC. The encoded protein is CASSQLRGSYEQYF.

The CDR3 DNA follows: TGTGCCAGCTCACCACTATATGGGACAGGGGTCAACGAGCAGTACTTC. Translated: CASSPLYGTGVNEQYF. The V call is TRBV18, the J call TRBJ2-7; 10 bases are a match to TRBD1. Germline CDR1 reads KGHSH; CDR2 reads LQKENI. V was clipped by 1 base and J by 5 bases; unmatched bases: 8. The CDR3 runs 16 residues.

This sequence joins TRBV5-6 and TRBJ2-5, with no clear D. The CDR3 is made up of 14 amino acids. Germline V gives CDR1 SGHDT, CDR2 YYEEEE. The ends were cut back, 5 bases at V and 2 bases at J, with 13 bases in the middle. CDR3 in amino acids: CASRDRQAQETQYF. DNA of the CDR3: TGTGCCAGCAGAGATCGGCAGGCACAAGAGACCCAGTACTTC.

As concerns this clone: One junction end does not reproduce the germline sequence, and a read error may be involved. This chain links TRBV5-4 with TRBJ2-7; D not resolved. The CDR3 has 12 amino acids. Germline V gene data show CDR1 as SGHNT and CDR2 as YYREEE (reference sequence). This chain's CDR3 is CASSLDGYEQYF. The CDR3 DNA follows: TGTGCCAGCAGTTTGGACGGCTACGAGCAGTACTTC. Full variable domain (outside the CDR3, taken from reference TRBV5-4 and TRBJ2-7): ETGVTQSPTHLIKTRGQQVTLRCSSQSGHNTVSWYQQALGQGPQFIFQYYREEENGRGNFPPRFSGLQFPNYSSELNVNALELDDSALYLCASSLDGYEQYFGPGTRLTVT.

J is TRBJ2-4 and V is TRBV2; the match to TRBD2 covers 15 bases. The germline CDR1 and CDR2 sequences are SNHLY and FYNNEI. The CDR3 consists of 19 residues. J gave up 1 base and V 5 bases, and 9 bases lay outside the gene matches. CDR3 in amino acids: CASSPRGLAGGYAKNIQYF. The CDR3, as DNA: TGTGCCAGCAGTCCGCGTGGACTAGCGGGAGGGTATGCCAAAAACATTCAGTACTTC.

The chain couples TRBV4-2 to TRBJ2-3; 13 bases are a match to TRBD2. Germline V lookup: CDR1 LGHNA, CDR2 YNFKEQ. The trim removed 3 bases at V and 7 bases at J, leaving 4 bases unmatched. CDR3 length equals 15 residues. The CDR3 coding sequence is TGTGCCAGCAGCCATCCCGGGACTAGCGGGAATACGCAGTATTTT. Residues: CASSHPGTSGNTQYF.

The chain recombines TRBV19 with TRBJ2-1; possibly TRBD2 for D (6 bases). This CDR3 is built from 16 residues. The ends were cut back, 0 bases at V and 4 bases at J, with 13 bases in the middle. The germline V gene encodes CDR1 LNHDA and CDR2 SQIVND (reference sequence). This CDR3 is CASSIEPGLGYNEQFF. CDR3 DNA: TGTGCCAGTAGTATAGAGCCGGGACTCGGATACAATGAGCAGTTCTTC.

The chain is built from TRBV7-9 and TRBJ2-3; 10 positions match TRBD2. Trimming at V came to 1 base and at J to 4 bases, leaving 8 bases not matched to a gene. Germline V lookup: CDR1 SEHNR, CDR2 FQNEAQ (reference sequence). The CDR3 spans 17 residues. In DNA, the CDR3 is TGTGCCAGCAGCTTAGGAGGCGCTAGCGGGAGTGCAGATACGCAGTATTTT. As protein: CASSLGGASGSADTQYF.

J is TRBJ1-6 and V is TRBV6-5; D gene unclear. This CDR3 is built from 15 residues. CDR1 is MNHEY and CDR2 is SVGAGI in the germline V gene. Trimming pared 5 bases from V and 3 bases from J, leaving 11 bases between. The CDR3 loop reads CASSPQRVYNSPLHF. In DNA form, the CDR3 reads TGTGCCAGCAGTCCCCAAAGAGTCTATAATTCACCCCTCCACTTT.

The chain couples TRBV9 to TRBJ2-1; 8 nucleotides align to TRBD2. The CDR3 is made up of 14 amino acids. Germline CDR1 SGDLS, CDR2 YYNGEE. V lost 4 bases, J lost 6 bases, and 6 bases stayed unmatched. The CDR3 bases are TGTGCCAGCAGCCCCCTGGCGGGAGGCAATGAGCAGTTCTTC. This sequence encodes CASSPLAGGNEQFF.

This chain connects TRBV5-6 to TRBJ2-1, with 16 bases fitting TRBD2. V shed 3 bases and J 12 bases; nucleotides not matched to a gene: 12. CDR3 length: 17 residues. Per the germline V gene, CDR1 is SGHDT and CDR2 is YYEEEE. CDR3 sequence (DNA): TGTGCCAGCAGCTCCGGTGGGACTAGCGGGAGGGCCGGGGGGCAGTTCTTC. Its protein is CASSSGGTSGRAGGQFF.

The CDR3 bases are TGTGCCAGCAGTTTTGGTCAGGGGCCTAGGGAGCAGTACTTC. It specifies CASSFGQGPREQYF. V gene TRBV6-1 combines with J gene TRBJ2-7; D is perhaps TRBD1 (6 bases). This CDR3 has 14 amino acids. The germline V gene encodes CDR1 MNHNS and CDR2 SASEGT. Trimming shortened V by 5 bases and J by 7 bases, and 18 bases separated the two germline ends.

The chain combines TRBV7-2 with TRBJ1-4, with D unclear. CDR3 size: 14 residues. CDR1 is SGHTA and CDR2 is FQGNSA in the germline V gene. Trimming shortened V by 4 bases and J by 3 bases, and 9 bases separated the two germline ends. The CDR3, as DNA: TGTGCCAGCAGCTCACGGGGATCTAATGAAAAACTGTTTTTT. It is translated as CASSSRGSNEKLFF.

The CDR3 reads CASRKGLTSTDTQYF. CDR3 coding DNA: TGCGCCAGCAGAAAGGGACTAACGAGCACAGATACGCAGTATTTT. The chain combines TRBV10-1 with TRBJ2-3, with TRBD2 matching 7 bases. The CDR3 is 15 residues long. The germline CDR1 and CDR2 sequences are WNHNN and SYGVQD (reference sequence). Germline trimming cut 6 bases from V and 0 bases from J; bases unmatched to any gene: 6.

The chain combines TRBV9 with TRBJ1-1; D unresolved. Germline values: CDR1 SGDLS, CDR2 YYNGEE. Trimming left V 1 base short and J 4 bases short, with 11 bases between. The CDR3 contains 14 residues. The CDR3 region is CASSVTRAGTEAFF. In nucleotides, the CDR3 is TGTGCCAGCAGCGTAACCCGGGCGGGCACTGAAGCTTTCTTT. The complete variable domain, with remaining parts taken from reference TRBV9 and TRBJ1-1, reads DSGVTQTPKHLITATGQRVTLRCSPRSGDLSVYWYQQSLDQGLQFLIQYYNGEERAKGNILERFSAQQFPDLHSELNLSSLELGDSALYFCASSVTRAGTEAFFGQGTRLTVV.

V and J are TRBV6-5 and TRBJ2-5; 11 bases are shared with TRBD1. This CDR3 comprises 15 residues. Germline CDR1 reads MNHEY; CDR2 reads SVGAGI. The J segment lost 5 bases and the V segment lost 6 bases, leaving 8 bases of the junction unmatched. In DNA, the CDR3 is TGTGCCAGCAGCACCGGGACAGGGGGTTGGGAGACCCAGTACTTC. Translation gives CASSTGTGGWETQYF.

The V and J genes are TRBV6-6 and TRBJ2-5, with D unresolved. CDR1 is MNHNY, CDR2 SVGAGI, per germline (reference sequence). The germline V and J ends were trimmed by 2 bases and 5 bases, with 9 bases remaining between them. The CDR3 has 13 amino acids. The CDR3 nucleotides are TGTGCCAGCAGTTACACCTATCCCGAGACCCAGTACTTC. Its protein is CASSYTYPETQYF.

J is TRBJ2-3 and V is TRBV5-1, with D perhaps matching TRBD2 (7 bases). Germline CDR1 reads SGHRS; CDR2 reads YFSETQ. The CDR3 has 15 residues. Deletions cut 4 bases from V and 5 bases from J, with 17 bases between. CDR3 loop: CASSPSGRGGDTQYF. The DNA of the CDR3 is TGCGCCAGCAGCCCTAGCGGAAGAGGGGGAGATACGCAGTATTTT.